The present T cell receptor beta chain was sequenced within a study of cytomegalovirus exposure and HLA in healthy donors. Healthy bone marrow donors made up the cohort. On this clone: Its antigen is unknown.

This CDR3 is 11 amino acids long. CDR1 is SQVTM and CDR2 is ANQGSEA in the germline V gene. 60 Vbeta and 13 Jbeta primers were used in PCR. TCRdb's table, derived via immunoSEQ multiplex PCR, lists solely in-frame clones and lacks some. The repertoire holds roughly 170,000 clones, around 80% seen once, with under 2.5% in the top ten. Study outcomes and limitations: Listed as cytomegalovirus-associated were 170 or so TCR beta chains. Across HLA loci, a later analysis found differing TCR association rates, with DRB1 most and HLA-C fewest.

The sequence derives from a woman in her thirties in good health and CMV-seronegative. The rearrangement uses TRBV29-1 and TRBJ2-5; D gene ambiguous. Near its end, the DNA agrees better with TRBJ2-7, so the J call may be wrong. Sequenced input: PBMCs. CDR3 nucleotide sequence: TGCAGCGTTCGCCGGAACTACGAGCAGTACTTC. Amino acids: CSVRRNYEQYF.